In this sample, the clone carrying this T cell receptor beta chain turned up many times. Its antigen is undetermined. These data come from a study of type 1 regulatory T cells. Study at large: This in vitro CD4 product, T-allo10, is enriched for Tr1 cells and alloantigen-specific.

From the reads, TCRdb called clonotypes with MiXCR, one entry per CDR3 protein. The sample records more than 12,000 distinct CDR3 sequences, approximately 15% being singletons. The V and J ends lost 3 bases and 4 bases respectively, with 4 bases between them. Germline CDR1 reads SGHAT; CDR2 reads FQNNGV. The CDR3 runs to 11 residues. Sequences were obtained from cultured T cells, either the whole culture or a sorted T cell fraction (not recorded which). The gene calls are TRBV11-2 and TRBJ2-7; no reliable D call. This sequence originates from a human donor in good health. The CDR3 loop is CASSFQYEQYF. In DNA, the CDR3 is TGTGCCAGCAGCTTTCAGTACGAGCAGTACTTC.